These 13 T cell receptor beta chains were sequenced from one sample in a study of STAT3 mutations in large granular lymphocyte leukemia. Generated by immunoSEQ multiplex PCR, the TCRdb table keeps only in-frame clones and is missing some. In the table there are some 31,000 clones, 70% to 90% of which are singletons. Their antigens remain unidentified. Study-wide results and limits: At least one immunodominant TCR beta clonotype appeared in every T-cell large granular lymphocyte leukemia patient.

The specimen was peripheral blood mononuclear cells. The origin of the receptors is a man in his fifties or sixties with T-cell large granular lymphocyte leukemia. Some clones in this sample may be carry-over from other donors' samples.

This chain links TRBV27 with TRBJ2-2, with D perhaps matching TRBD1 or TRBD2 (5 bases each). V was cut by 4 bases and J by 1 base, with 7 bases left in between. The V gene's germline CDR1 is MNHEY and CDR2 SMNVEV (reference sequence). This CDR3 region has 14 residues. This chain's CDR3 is CASSWGRNTGELFF. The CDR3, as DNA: TGTGCCAGCAGTTGGGGACGGAACACCGGGGAGCTGTTTTTT.

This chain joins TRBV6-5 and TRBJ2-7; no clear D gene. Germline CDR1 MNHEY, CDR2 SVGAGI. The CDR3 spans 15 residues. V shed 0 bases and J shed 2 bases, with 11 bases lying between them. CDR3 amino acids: CASSYSIGSAYEQYF. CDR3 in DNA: TGTGCCAGCAGTTACTCGATTGGTTCAGCCTACGAGCAGTACTTC.

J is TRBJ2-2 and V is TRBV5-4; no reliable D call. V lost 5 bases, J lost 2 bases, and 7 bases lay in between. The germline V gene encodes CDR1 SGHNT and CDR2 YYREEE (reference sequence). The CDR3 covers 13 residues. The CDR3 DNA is TGTGCCAGCAGTGGGGTTAACACCGGGGAGCTGTTTTTT. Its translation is CASSGVNTGELFF.

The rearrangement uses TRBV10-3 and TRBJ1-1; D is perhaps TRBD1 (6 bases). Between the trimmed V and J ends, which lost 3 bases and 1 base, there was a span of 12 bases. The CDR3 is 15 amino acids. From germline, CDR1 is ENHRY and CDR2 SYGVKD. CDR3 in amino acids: CAISDWGRQNTEAFF. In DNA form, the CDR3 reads TGTGCCATCAGTGATTGGGGGCGGCAGAACACTGAAGCTTTCTTT.

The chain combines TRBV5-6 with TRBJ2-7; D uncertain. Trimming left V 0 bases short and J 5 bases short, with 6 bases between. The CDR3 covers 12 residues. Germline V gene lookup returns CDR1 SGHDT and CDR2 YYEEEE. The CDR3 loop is CASSLVVHEQYF. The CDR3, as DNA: TGTGCCAGCAGCTTGGTCGTCCACGAGCAGTACTTC. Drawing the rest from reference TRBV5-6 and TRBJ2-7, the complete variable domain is DAGVTQSPTHLIKTRGQQVTLRCSPKSGHDTVSWYQQALGQGPQFIFQYYEEEERQRGNFPDRFSGHQFPNYSSELNVNALLLGDSALYLCASSLVVHEQYFGPGTRLTVT.

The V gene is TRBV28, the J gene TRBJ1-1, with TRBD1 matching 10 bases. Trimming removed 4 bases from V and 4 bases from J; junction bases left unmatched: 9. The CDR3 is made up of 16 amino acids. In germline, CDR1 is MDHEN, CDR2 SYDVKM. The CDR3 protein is CASSWIRTGGVTEAFF. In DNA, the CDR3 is TGTGCCAGCAGTTGGATTAGGACAGGGGGAGTCACTGAAGCTTTCTTT.

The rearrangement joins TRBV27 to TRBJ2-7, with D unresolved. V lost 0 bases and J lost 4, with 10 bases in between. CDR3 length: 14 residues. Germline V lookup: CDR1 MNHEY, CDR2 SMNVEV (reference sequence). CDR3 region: CASSLSRLTYEQYF. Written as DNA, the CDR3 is TGTGCCAGCAGTTTATCGAGACTCACGTACGAGCAGTACTTC.

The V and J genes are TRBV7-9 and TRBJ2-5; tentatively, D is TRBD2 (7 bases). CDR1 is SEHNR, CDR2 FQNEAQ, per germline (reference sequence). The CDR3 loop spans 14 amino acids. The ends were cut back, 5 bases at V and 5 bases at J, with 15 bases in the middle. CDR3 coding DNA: TGTGCCAGCAGCCAGAGGGGGGGGCGGGAGACCCAGTACTTC. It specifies CASSQRGGRETQYF. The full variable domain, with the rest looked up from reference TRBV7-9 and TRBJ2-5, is DTGVSQNPRHKITKRGQNVTFRCDPISEHNRLYWYRQTLGQGPEFLTYFQNEAQLEKSRLLSDRFSAERPKGSFSTLEIQRTEQGDSAMYLCASSQRGGRETQYFGPGTRLLVL.

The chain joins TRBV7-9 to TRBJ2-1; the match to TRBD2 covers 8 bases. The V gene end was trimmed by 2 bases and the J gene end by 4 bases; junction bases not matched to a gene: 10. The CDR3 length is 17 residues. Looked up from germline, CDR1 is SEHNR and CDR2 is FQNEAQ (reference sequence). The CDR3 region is CASSLPGASGLYNEQFF. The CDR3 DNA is TGTGCCAGCAGCTTACCTGGGGCTAGCGGGTTGTACAATGAGCAGTTCTTC.

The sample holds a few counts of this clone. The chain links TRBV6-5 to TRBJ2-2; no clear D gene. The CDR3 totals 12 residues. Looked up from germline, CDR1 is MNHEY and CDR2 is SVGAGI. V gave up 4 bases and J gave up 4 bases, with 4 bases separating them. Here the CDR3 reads CASSSFTGELFF. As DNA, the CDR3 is TGTGCCAGCAGTTCTTTCACCGGGGAGCTGTTTTTT.

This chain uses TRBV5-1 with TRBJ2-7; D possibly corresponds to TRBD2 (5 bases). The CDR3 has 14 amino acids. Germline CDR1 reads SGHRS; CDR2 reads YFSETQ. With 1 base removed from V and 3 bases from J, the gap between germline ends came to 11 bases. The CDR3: CASSLQAENYEQYF. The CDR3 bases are TGCGCCAGCAGCTTGCAAGCGGAGAACTACGAGCAGTACTTC.

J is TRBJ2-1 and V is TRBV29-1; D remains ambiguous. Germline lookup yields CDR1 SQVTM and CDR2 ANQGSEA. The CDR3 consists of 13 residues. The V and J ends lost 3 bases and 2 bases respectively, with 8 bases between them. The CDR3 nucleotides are TGCAGCGTTGATTCCCAGGCCTACAATGAGCAGTTCTTC. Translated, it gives CSVDSQAYNEQFF.

The CDR3 sequence: CASSYSQRQELYEQYF. In nucleotides, the CDR3 is TGTGCCAGCAGTTACTCTCAGCGACAGGAACTTTACGAGCAGTACTTC. The chain employs TRBV6-5 and TRBJ2-7; D is possibly TRBD1 (6 bases). CDR1 and CDR2 (germline): MNHEY, SVGAGI. Trimming cost V 0 bases and J 4 bases, with 16 bases left between them. This CDR3 spans 16 amino acids.